The 10 T cell receptor beta chains in this list originate from one sample, sequenced in a study of CD4 T cell repertoires and nickel. A single record per CDR3 protein comes from TCRdb applying MiXCR to the RT-PCR reads. The sample totals roughly 50 distinct CDR3 sequences. The sample comprised CD4+ T cells from blood, not recorded whether cultured. Receptors originate from a human donor in a nickel allergy study, with or without nickel allergy (not recorded which). It is not recorded whether this sample comes from one donor or several.

The count of this clonotype is one. The chain links TRBV2 to TRBJ1-2; tentatively, D is TRBD1 (5 bases). With 3 bases removed from V and 8 bases from J, the gap between germline ends came to 16 bases. Germline CDR1 and CDR2: SNHLY and FYNNEI. The length of the CDR3 is 14 residues. The DNA of the CDR3 is TGTGCCAGCAGTGAGGACACTACGCCGGGGGGCTACACCTTC. Translating it yields CASSEDTTPGGYTF.

CDR3 sequence reads: CASSLVIGGGTYEQYF. The CDR3 coding sequence is TGTGCCAGCAGCTTAGTAATTGGCGGGGGGACCTACGAGCAGTACTTC. The chain links TRBV11-2 to TRBJ2-7; 8 bases are shared with TRBD2. From germline, CDR1 is SGHAT and CDR2 FQNNGV. The CDR3 consists of 16 residues. Trimming removed 1 base from V and 2 bases from J; junction bases left unmatched: 7.

The J gene is TRBJ2-3, the V gene TRBV12-3 or TRBV12-4; TRBD2 matches at 7 bases. CDR3 length: 14 amino acids. The V segment lost 3 bases and the J segment 1 base; nucleotides outside the gene matches: 1. DNA for the CDR3: TGTGCCAGCAGTTTCGCGGGGGGCACAGATACGCAGTATTTT. It translates to CASSFAGGTDTQYF.

The CDR3 bases are TGTGCCAGCAGAGCGGACAGGGTCTCCTACGAGCAGTACTTC. This codes for CASRADRVSYEQYF. The gene calls are TRBV28 and TRBJ2-7; TRBD1 aligns across 8 bases. Looked up from germline, CDR1 is MDHEN and CDR2 is SYDVKM. With 6 bases clipped from V and 0 bases from J, the junction kept 4 bases outside the gene matches. There are 14 residues in the CDR3.

The rearrangement uses TRBV12-3 or TRBV12-4 and TRBJ2-2, with 9 bases identical to TRBD2. The J segment lost 1 base and the V segment lost 2 bases, leaving 5 bases of the junction unmatched. The CDR3 is 17 amino acids. The CDR3 protein is CASSLLAGYRNTGELFF. For the CDR3, the DNA is TGTGCCAGCAGTTTACTAGCGGGGTATCGGAACACCGGGGAGCTGTTTTTT.

The chain recombines TRBV5-1 with TRBJ2-1; D gene ambiguous. Between the trimmed V and J ends, which lost 4 bases and 8 bases, there was a span of 19 bases. This CDR3 is built from 15 residues. In germline, CDR1 is SGHRS, CDR2 YFSETQ. CDR3 DNA: TGCGCCAGCAGCCCCTCTCGAGGCTACGTCGATGAGCAGTTCTTC. This encodes CASSPSRGYVDEQFF.

The chain uses TRBV27 and TRBJ2-7; 9 bases agree with TRBD1. Germline CDR1 is MNHEY and CDR2 is SMNVEV (reference sequence). Germline trimming cut 5 bases from V and 4 bases from J; bases unmatched to any gene: 6. The CDR3 sequence is 14 residues long. The DNA of the CDR3 is TGTGCCAGCAGTGCCAACAGGGGGCATTACGAGCAGTACTTC. Encoded protein: CASSANRGHYEQYF.

This chain uses TRBV5-1 with TRBJ2-3, with D maybe TRBD2 (5 bases). V lost 0 bases to trimming and J lost 1 base, with 9 bases between them. The germline gives CDR1 SGHRS, CDR2 YFSETQ. The CDR3 is made up of 15 amino acids. The chain's CDR3 is CASSLAGSGTDTQYF. As DNA, the CDR3 is TGCGCCAGCAGCTTGGCCGGTAGCGGCACAGATACGCAGTATTTT.

This chain uses TRBV7-9 with TRBJ2-3; D is unresolved. CDR3 size: 13 residues. V dropped 5 bases and J dropped 12 bases, with 18 bases sitting between them. CDR1 and CDR2 from the germline V gene are SEHNR and FQNEAQ (reference sequence). The CDR3 here is CASSPSGLLAQYF. The CDR3 DNA reads TGTGCCAGCAGCCCATCCGGGCTCCTGGCTCAGTATTTT.

The V gene is TRBV5-1, the J gene TRBJ2-6; D possibly corresponds to TRBD2 (5 bases). CDR1 SGHRS and CDR2 YFSETQ come from the germline V gene. Trimming stripped 4 bases from V and 2 bases from J, with 7 bases between. This CDR3 region has 14 residues. Here the CDR3 DNA reads TGCGCCAGCAGCCGGGAAGCTGGGGCCAACGTCCTGACTTTC. It encodes CASSREAGANVLTF.